This T cell receptor (beta chain) was captured by sequencing in a study of T cells after yellow fever vaccination. Study details: In the case of low-cell-number fractions, SMART-Seq v4 Ultra Low Input was used for preparation.

The 5'RACE template-switching step produced TCR cDNA and added a universal primer site and UMIs. Via MiXCR, TCRdb re-called the 5' RACE reads, giving one row per CDR3 protein. This sample has some 220,000 distinct CDR3 sequences, with roughly 3.3% found just once. Whole-study findings and limits: Subsequent booster samples again held most clones from primary vaccination (roughly 95% CD4, 85% to 90% CD8).

This CDR3 comprises 14 residues. V lost 1 base and J lost 8, with 15 bases in between. Germline CDR1 is LGHNA and CDR2 is YSLEER. Worth noting for this clonotype: Its antigen remains unidentified.

This TCR derives from a man younger than 30 who received the YFV17D yellow fever vaccine. The chain couples TRBV4-3 to TRBJ2-7, with a weak D call TRBD1 (7 bases). Sequences were derived from CD4+ T cells sorted from PBMCs, sampled 10 days after the yellow fever booster vaccination. The CDR3 nucleotides read TGCGCCAGCAGCCAAGTCGGAGGGGGCGCGAAGCAGTACTTC. This encodes CASSQVGGGAKQYF.